The 10 T cell receptor beta chains listed next were all sequenced from one sample in a study of T cells in Graves' hyperthyroidism and ophthalmopathy. RNA transcripts yielded amplified TCR beta CDR3 regions. With the HTBI primer set, the TCR CDR3 went through a first round of RT-PCR. Each CDR3 protein gets one entry after TCRdb re-called the multiplex PCR reads with MiXCR. The sample consists of about 660,000 distinct CDR3 sequences, approximately 42% of them appearing once. Material: peripheral blood or thyroid tissue (not recorded which). All receptors come from an adult man with Graves' disease, either hyperthyroidism or ophthalmopathy (not recorded which).

In its sample, this clonotype was seen a few times. This sequence joins TRBV7-8 and TRBJ2-7; 11 nucleotides agree with TRBD2. Germline V CDR1 and CDR2: SGHVS, FQNEAQ. V shed 5 bases, J shed 2 bases, and the junction held 5 bases outside the gene matches. The CDR3 sequence is 15 residues long. CDR3 region: CASSPLAGGTYEQYF. The CDR3 DNA reads as TGTGCCAGCAGCCCCCTAGCGGGGGGCACCTACGAGCAGTACTTC.

This clonotype was detected many times. The V call is TRBV29-1, the J call TRBJ1-1; 10 bases match TRBD1. J lost 5 bases, V lost 7 bases, and 4 bases had no gene match. Germline CDR1 reads SQVTM; CDR2 reads ANQGSEA. The CDR3 extends over 12 amino acids. CDR3 DNA sequence: TGCAGCGGACAGGGGGCGCAGACTGAAGCTTTCTTT. As protein: CSGQGAQTEAFF.

In its sample, this clonotype was seen a few times. The rearrangement uses TRBV20-1 and TRBJ2-7; 9 bases are a match to TRBD1. The ends lost 5 bases at V and 3 bases at J; junction bases unmatched: 5. The CDR3 totals 13 residues. CDR1 is DFQATT, CDR2 SNEGSKA, per germline (reference sequence). CDR3 sequence reads: CSAPGTGRYEQYF. The CDR3 DNA reads as TGCAGTGCTCCCGGGACAGGGCGCTACGAGCAGTACTTC.

The chain links TRBV20-1 to TRBJ1-4; D is undetermined. Trimming left V 3 bases short and J 6 bases short, with 11 bases between. Germline loops: CDR1 DFQATT, CDR2 SNEGSKA (reference sequence). This CDR3 has 13 amino acids. The CDR3 protein is CSASGREHEKLFF. The CDR3 bases are TGCAGTGCTAGCGGGCGGGAGCATGAAAAACTGTTTTTT.

V and J are TRBV12-3 or TRBV12-4 and TRBJ1-1, with no clear D. The CDR3 extends over 14 amino acids. Deletions cut 2 bases from V and 5 bases from J, with 12 bases between. The CDR3 loop is CASSLSSQGTEAFF. CDR3 DNA sequence: TGTGCCAGCAGTTTATCGTCCCAAGGGACTGAAGCTTTCTTT.

V is TRBV10-3 and J is TRBJ1-2, with 9 bases identical to TRBD1. With V trimmed by 4 bases and J by 3 bases, 6 bases remained unmatched. CDR3 size: 15 residues. CDR1 is ENHRY and CDR2 is SYGVKD in the germline V gene. CDR3 amino acids: CAISARDRVDYGYTF. In DNA form, the CDR3 reads TGTGCCATCAGTGCACGGGACAGGGTCGACTATGGCTACACCTTC.

Note on this clonotype: The junction and the germline gene differ at one end; a read error may be behind it. The chain links TRBV7-2 to TRBJ1-4; 9 positions match TRBD1. This CDR3 comprises 14 residues. Germline V gene sequence: CDR1 SGHTA, CDR2 FQGNSA. The CDR3 DNA follows: TGTGTCAGCAGCCAGGGACAGGGCGGCGAAAAACTGTTTTTT. This gives the protein CVSSQGQGGEKLFF.

The gene calls are TRBV7-2 and TRBJ2-7; the D gene is possibly TRBD2 (5 bases). This CDR3 is built from 14 residues. CDR1 SGHTA and CDR2 FQGNSA come from the germline V gene. Trimming removed 0 bases at V and 3 bases at J, with 9 bases between. The CDR3 reads CASSLAERHYEQYF. The DNA of the CDR3 is TGTGCCAGCAGCTTAGCTGAGCGGCACTACGAGCAGTACTTC.

This clonotype was seen a single time. DNA for the CDR3: TGTGCCAGCAGCCAACAGACAGGGAGCGGGGGACGGCCCCAGCATTTT. Its translation: CASSQQTGSGGRPQHF. The J gene is TRBJ1-5, the V gene TRBV7-3; 7 positions agree with TRBD1. The CDR3 extends over 16 amino acids. Germline-derived CDR1 and CDR2 are SGHTA and FQGTGA. With V trimmed by 5 bases and J by 9 bases, 16 bases remained unmatched.

The V call is TRBV25-1, the J call TRBJ2-7, with 8 bases matching TRBD2. The trim removed 5 bases at V and 3 bases at J, leaving 6 bases unmatched. Germline loops: CDR1 MGHDK, CDR2 SYGVNS. The CDR3 totals 14 residues. The CDR3 region is CASSPPGLVYEQYF. The CDR3 DNA reads as TGTGCCAGCAGTCCACCGGGACTAGTCTACGAGCAGTACTTC.